The 14 T cell receptor beta chains in this list originate from one sample, sequenced in a study of cytomegalovirus exposure and HLA in healthy donors. Profiled with immunoSEQ multiplex PCR; TCRdb holds only in-frame clones, not every one. The table lists 220,000 or so clones, approximately 83% of them singletons. Specimen: PBMCs. All receptors derive from a woman aged 25 to 45 in good health and CMV-seropositive.

This sequence joins TRBV4-2 and TRBJ2-1; 12 positions match TRBD2. Germline CDR1 and CDR2: LGHNA and YNFKEQ. This CDR3 contains 16 residues. V was clipped by 3 bases and J by 0 bases; unmatched bases: 0. The CDR3 reads CASSQTSGSSYNEQFF. DNA for the CDR3: TGTGCCAGCAGCCAGACTAGCGGGAGCTCCTACAATGAGCAGTTCTTC.

This clone came up a few times. The J gene is TRBJ2-1, the V gene TRBV2, with no clear D. Germline CDR1 is SNHLY and CDR2 is FYNNEI. V shed 4 bases and J shed 2 bases, with 12 bases lying between them. This CDR3 spans 15 amino acids. The CDR3: CASSGDQAPYNEQFF. In nucleotides, the CDR3 is TGTGCCAGCAGTGGAGACCAGGCCCCCTACAATGAGCAGTTCTTC. The full variable domain, its missing parts supplied by reference TRBV2 and TRBJ2-1, is EPEVTQTPSHQVTQMGQEVILRCVPISNHLYFYWYRQILGQKVEFLVSFYNNEISEKSEIFDDQFSVERPDGSNFTLKIRSTKLEDSAMYFCASSGDQAPYNEQFFGPGTRLTVL.

This chain uses TRBV27 with TRBJ1-1; no reliable D call. V lost 3 bases and J lost 4, with 12 bases in between. The germline V gene encodes CDR1 MNHEY and CDR2 SMNVEV (reference sequence). CDR3 length: 14 residues. CDR3 loop: CASSLREPTTEAFF. The CDR3 region has the DNA TGTGCCAGCAGTTTGCGGGAACCTACCACTGAAGCTTTCTTT.

For this clone: This sample also contains other DNA sequences that code for the same CDR3. The rearrangement links TRBV9 to TRBJ2-6; no firm D call. The CDR3 covers 15 residues. Germline CDR1 SGDLS, CDR2 YYNGEE. Deletions cut 0 bases from V and 1 base from J, with 5 bases between. CDR3 DNA sequence: TGTGCCAGCAGCGTAGTGGGGTCTGGGGCCAACGTCCTGACTTTC. This codes for CASSVVGSGANVLTF.

V gene TRBV11-2 combines with J gene TRBJ2-7, with D perhaps TRBD2 (6 bases). Germline assignment: CDR1 SGHAT and CDR2 FQNNGV. The CDR3 totals 16 residues. The germline V and J ends were trimmed by 4 bases and 2 bases, with 18 bases remaining between them. Written as DNA, the CDR3 is TGTGCCAGCAGCTCCCCAGGCGGGGCGCAAACCTACGAGCAGTACTTC. Its translation: CASSSPGGAQTYEQYF.

The chain combines TRBV5-6 with TRBJ2-3; 12 nucleotides align to TRBD2. CDR1 is SGHDT and CDR2 is YYEEEE in the germline V gene. This CDR3 region has 15 residues. V was clipped by 7 bases and J by 5 bases; unmatched bases: 8. The CDR3: CASDRTSGMIDTQYF. The CDR3 region has the DNA TGTGCCAGCGACCGGACTAGCGGGATGATAGATACGCAGTATTTT.

This sequence joins TRBV5-1 and TRBJ1-4, with D perhaps matching TRBD1 (5 bases). In germline, CDR1 is SGHRS, CDR2 YFSETQ. This CDR3 is 15 amino acids long. V lost 0 bases, J lost 4 bases, and 10 bases lay in between. CDR3 sequence reads: CASSLVSGGNEKLFF. Written as DNA, the CDR3 is TGCGCCAGCAGCTTGGTGTCCGGGGGTAATGAAAAACTGTTTTTT.

DNA for the CDR3: TGTGCCAGCAGCCTCACTCCCGGGACAGGGTACGGTGAGCAGTTCTTC. Translation: CASSLTPGTGYGEQFF. The chain joins TRBV11-1 to TRBJ2-1; TRBD1 matches at 9 bases. V shed 5 bases and J 9 bases; nucleotides not matched to a gene: 14. This CDR3 contains 16 residues. CDR1 is SGHAT, CDR2 FQDESV, per germline (reference sequence).

The chain links TRBV5-1 to TRBJ2-3, with 7 bases lining up with TRBD2. The junction had 10 bases not matched to a gene; V was cut back by 2 bases and J by 4 bases. The CDR3 sequence is 16 residues long. Germline CDR1 and CDR2: SGHRS and YFSETQ. The CDR3 spells CASSFTGGSRPDTQYF. The CDR3 region has the DNA TGCGCCAGCAGCTTTACTGGCGGGAGCCGCCCAGATACGCAGTATTTT.

This clone was detected a few times. V is TRBV10-3 and J is TRBJ2-5; tentative D call: TRBD1 (7 bases). V was shortened by 4 bases and J by 2 bases, with 20 bases between the two germline ends. The CDR3 is made up of 17 amino acids. Germline CDR1 reads ENHRY; CDR2 reads SYGVKD. CDR3 loop: CAISGTTGVSGQETQYF. CDR3 sequence (DNA): TGTGCCATCAGTGGGACTACAGGGGTGTCAGGACAAGAGACCCAGTACTTC.

The chain uses TRBV29-1 and TRBJ2-1; D possibly corresponds to TRBD1 (6 bases). Germline V lookup: CDR1 SQVTM, CDR2 ANQGSEA. The CDR3 sequence is 13 residues long. The V end lost 3 bases, the J end lost 9 bases, and 15 bases lay between the germline ends. This chain's CDR3 is CSVESRDTSEQFF. DNA for the CDR3: TGCAGCGTTGAGAGCCGGGACACTAGTGAGCAGTTCTTC.

In its sample, this clone was seen many times. The V call is TRBV6-1, the J call TRBJ2-7, with D unresolved. The V and J ends lost 1 base and 2 bases respectively, with 12 bases between them. This CDR3 region has 15 residues. CDR1 is MNHNS and CDR2 is SASEGT in the germline V gene. Here the CDR3 reads CASSEVPWQPYEQYF. CDR3 DNA sequence: TGTGCCAGCAGTGAAGTCCCGTGGCAACCCTACGAGCAGTACTTC.

The chain carries TRBV5-1 and TRBJ2-6; possibly TRBD1 for D (5 bases). This CDR3 has 18 amino acids. Trimming took off 3 bases at V and 2 bases at J, with 18 bases between the two ends. The germline V gene has CDR1 SGHRS and CDR2 YFSETQ. This CDR3 is CASSWDRGPIPGANVLTF. CDR3 sequence (DNA): TGCGCCAGCAGCTGGGATAGGGGCCCAATACCTGGGGCCAACGTCCTGACTTTC.

The rearrangement joins TRBV6-1 to TRBJ2-7; TRBD2 matches 7 bases. The CDR3 runs 11 residues. Germline V lookup: CDR1 MNHNS, CDR2 SASEGT. V shed 10 bases and J 7 bases; nucleotides not matched to a gene: 7. The DNA for the CDR3 is TGTGCCACCACCGCCGGGGGGGAGCAGTACTTC. It specifies CATTAGGEQYF.